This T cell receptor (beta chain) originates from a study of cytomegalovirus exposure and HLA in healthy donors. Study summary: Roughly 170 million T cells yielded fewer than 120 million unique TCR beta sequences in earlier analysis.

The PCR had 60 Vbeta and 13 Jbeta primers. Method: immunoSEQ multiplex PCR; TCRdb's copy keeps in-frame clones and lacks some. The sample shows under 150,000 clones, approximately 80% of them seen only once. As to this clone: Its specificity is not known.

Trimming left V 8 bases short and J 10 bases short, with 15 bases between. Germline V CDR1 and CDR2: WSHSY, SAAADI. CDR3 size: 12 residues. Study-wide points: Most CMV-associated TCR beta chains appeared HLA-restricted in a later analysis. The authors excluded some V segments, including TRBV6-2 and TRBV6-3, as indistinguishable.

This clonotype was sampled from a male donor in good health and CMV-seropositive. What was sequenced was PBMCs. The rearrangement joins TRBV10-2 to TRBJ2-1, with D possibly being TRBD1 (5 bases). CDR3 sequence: CASSPQAGEQFF. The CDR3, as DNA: TGCGCCAGCTCTCCACAGGCTGGCGAGCAGTTCTTC.